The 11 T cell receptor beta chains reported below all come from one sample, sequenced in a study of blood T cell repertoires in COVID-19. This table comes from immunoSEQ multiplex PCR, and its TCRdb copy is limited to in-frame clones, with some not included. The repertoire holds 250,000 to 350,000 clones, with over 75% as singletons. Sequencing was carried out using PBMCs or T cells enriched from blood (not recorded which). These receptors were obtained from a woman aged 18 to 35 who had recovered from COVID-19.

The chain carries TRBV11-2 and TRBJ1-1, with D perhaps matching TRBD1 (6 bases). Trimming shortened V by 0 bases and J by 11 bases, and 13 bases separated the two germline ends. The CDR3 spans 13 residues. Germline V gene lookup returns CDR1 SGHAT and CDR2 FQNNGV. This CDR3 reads CASSLDPRGSAFF. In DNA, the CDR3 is TGTGCCAGCAGCTTAGATCCGAGGGGGTCGGCTTTCTTT.

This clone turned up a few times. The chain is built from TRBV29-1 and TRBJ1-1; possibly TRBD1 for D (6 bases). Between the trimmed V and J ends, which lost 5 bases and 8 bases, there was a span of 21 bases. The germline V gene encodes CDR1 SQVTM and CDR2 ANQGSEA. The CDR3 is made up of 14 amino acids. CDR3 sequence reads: CSVSNGVTQGEAFF. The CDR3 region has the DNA TGCAGCGTTTCGAATGGGGTTACACAGGGAGAAGCTTTCTTT.

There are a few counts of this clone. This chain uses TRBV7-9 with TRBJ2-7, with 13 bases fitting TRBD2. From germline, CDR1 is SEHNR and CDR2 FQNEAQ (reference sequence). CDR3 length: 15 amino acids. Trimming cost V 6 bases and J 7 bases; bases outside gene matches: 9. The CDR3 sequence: CASSHRTSGRNEQYF. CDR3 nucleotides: TGTGCCAGCAGTCATAGGACTAGCGGGAGAAATGAGCAGTACTTC.

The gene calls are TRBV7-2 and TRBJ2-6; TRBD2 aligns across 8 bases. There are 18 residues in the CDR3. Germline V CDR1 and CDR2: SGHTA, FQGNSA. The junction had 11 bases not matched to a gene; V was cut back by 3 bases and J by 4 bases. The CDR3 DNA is TGTGCCAGCAGCTTCCAGAGCGGGAGAATGGGCGGGGCCAACGTCCTGACTTTC. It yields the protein CASSFQSGRMGGANVLTF. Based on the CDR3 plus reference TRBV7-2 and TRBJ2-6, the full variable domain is GAGVSQSPSNKVTEKGKDVELRCDPISGHTALYWYRQSLGQGLEFLIYFQGNSAPDKSGLPSDRFSAERTGGSVSTLTIQRTQQEDSAVYLCASSFQSGRMGGANVLTFGAGSRLTVL.

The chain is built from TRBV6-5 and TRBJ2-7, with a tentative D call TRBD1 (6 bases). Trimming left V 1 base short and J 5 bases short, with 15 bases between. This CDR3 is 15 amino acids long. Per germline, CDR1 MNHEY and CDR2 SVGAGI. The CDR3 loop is CASSYWQGTTDEQYF. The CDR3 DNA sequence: TGTGCCAGCAGTTACTGGCAGGGGACGACGGACGAGCAGTACTTC.

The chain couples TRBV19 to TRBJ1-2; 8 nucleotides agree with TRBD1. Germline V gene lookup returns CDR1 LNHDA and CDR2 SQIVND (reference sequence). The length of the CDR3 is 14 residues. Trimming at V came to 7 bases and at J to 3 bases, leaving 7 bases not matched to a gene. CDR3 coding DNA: TGTGCCAGTAAGGGTGTGGACAGGGACTATGGCTACACCTTC. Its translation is CASKGVDRDYGYTF. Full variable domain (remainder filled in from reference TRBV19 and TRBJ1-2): DGGITQSPKYLFRKEGQNVTLSCEQNLNHDAMYWYRQDPGQGLRLIYYSQIVNDFQKGDIAEGYSVSREKKESFPLTVTSAQKNPTAFYLCASKGVDRDYGYTFGSGTRLTVV.

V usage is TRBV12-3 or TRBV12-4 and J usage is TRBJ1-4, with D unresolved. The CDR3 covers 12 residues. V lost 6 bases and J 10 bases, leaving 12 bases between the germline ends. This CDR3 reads CASSPTAGKLFF. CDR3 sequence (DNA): TGTGCCAGCAGCCCTACAGCGGGAAAACTGTTTTTT.

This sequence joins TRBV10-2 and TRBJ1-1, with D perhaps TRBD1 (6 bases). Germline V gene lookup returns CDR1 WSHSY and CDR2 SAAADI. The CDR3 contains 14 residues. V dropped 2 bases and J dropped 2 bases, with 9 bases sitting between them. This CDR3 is CASSEGGTNTEAFF. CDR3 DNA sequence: TGCGCCAGCAGTGAGGGGGGCACCAACACTGAAGCTTTCTTT.

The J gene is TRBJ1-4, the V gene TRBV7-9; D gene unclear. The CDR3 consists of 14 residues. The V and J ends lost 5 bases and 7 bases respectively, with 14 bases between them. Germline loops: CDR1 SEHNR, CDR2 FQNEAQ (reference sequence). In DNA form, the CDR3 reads TGTGCCAGCAGCCCGGGAGCAGGCTTTGAAAAACTGTTTTTT. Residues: CASSPGAGFEKLFF.

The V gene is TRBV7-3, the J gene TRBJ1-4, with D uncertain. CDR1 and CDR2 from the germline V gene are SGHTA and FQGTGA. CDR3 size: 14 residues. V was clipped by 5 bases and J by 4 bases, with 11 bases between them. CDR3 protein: CASSPRGVNEKLFF. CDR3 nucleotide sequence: TGTGCCAGCAGCCCGCGGGGAGTTAATGAAAAACTGTTTTTT. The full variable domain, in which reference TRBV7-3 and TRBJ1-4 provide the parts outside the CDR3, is GAGVSQTPSNKVTEKGKYVELRCDPISGHTALYWYRQSLGQGPEFLIYFQGTGAADDSGLPNDRFFAVRPEGSVSTLKIQRTERGDSAVYLCASSPRGVNEKLFFGSGTQLSVL.

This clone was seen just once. The CDR3 nucleotides are TGTGCCAGCAGGATAGGAACGGGATCAGGGGTGAACACTGAAGCTTTCTTT. The encoded protein is CASRIGTGSGVNTEAFF. This chain connects TRBV5-6 to TRBJ1-1; the D gene is possibly TRBD1 (6 bases). The CDR3 consists of 17 residues. Germline assignment: CDR1 SGHDT and CDR2 YYEEEE. V was cut by 5 bases and J by 0 bases, with 20 bases left in between.